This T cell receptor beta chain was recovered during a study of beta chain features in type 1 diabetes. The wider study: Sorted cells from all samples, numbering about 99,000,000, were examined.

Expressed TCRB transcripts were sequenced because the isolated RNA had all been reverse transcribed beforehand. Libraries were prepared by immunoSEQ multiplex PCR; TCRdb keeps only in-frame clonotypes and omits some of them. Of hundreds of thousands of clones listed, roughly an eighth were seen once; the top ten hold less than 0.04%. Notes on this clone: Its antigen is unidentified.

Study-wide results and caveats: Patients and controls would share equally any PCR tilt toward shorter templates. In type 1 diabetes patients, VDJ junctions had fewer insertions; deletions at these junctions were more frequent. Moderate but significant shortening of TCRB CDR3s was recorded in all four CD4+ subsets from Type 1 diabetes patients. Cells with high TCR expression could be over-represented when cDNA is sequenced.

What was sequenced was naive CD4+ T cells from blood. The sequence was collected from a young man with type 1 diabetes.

CDR3 in DNA: TGTGCCAGCAGCGGAGGACAGGGTGTTCGATTAGGAAACACCATATATTTT. It encodes CASSGGQGVRLGNTIYF. The genes are TRBV25-1 and TRBJ1-3; TRBD1 agrees at 8 bases. The junction had 14 bases not matched to a gene; V was cut back by 6 bases and J by 4 bases. The CDR3 consists of 17 residues. CDR1 MGHDK and CDR2 SYGVNS come from the germline V gene. Using reference TRBV25-1 and TRBJ1-3 for the parts outside the CDR3, the full variable domain is EADIYQTPRYLVIGTGKKITLECSQTMGHDKMYWYQQDPGMELHLIHYSYGVNSTEKGDLSSESTVSRIRTEHFPLTLESARPSHTSQYLCASSGGQGVRLGNTIYFGEGSWLTVV.